Sequencing of this T cell receptor (beta chain) was carried out in a study of human T cells and chemical hapten exposure. About the study: Mostly female patients had alopecia areata, totalis or universalis.

Stated time point: pre-sensitization, week 0. Documented treatment: therapeutic diphenylcyclopropenone sensitization with weekly scalp DPC. Germline-derived CDR1 and CDR2 are MNHEY and SVGAGI. Trimming pared 2 bases from V and 3 bases from J, leaving 10 bases between. This CDR3 comprises 14 residues. TCRdb used MiXCR to reprocess the RACE reads, holding one entry per CDR3 protein. The table records some 330,000 distinct CDR3 sequences, about 5% of them present only once. A remark on this clonotype: Its antigen is as yet unknown.

Study-level findings and limits: Patch test score was positively correlated with the counts of PT1 expanded TCRs.

This chain uses TRBV6-5 with TRBJ1-1; D unclear. The sequencing here drew on whole blood, taken in connection with sensitization to the hapten diphenylcyclopropenone (DPC). The receptor comes from a woman under 30 with alopecia areata. Some clones in this sample may be carry-over from other donors' samples. The CDR3 protein is CASSYERADTEAFF. CDR3 sequence (DNA): TGTGCCAGCAGTTACGAGCGCGCGGACACTGAAGCTTTCTTT.